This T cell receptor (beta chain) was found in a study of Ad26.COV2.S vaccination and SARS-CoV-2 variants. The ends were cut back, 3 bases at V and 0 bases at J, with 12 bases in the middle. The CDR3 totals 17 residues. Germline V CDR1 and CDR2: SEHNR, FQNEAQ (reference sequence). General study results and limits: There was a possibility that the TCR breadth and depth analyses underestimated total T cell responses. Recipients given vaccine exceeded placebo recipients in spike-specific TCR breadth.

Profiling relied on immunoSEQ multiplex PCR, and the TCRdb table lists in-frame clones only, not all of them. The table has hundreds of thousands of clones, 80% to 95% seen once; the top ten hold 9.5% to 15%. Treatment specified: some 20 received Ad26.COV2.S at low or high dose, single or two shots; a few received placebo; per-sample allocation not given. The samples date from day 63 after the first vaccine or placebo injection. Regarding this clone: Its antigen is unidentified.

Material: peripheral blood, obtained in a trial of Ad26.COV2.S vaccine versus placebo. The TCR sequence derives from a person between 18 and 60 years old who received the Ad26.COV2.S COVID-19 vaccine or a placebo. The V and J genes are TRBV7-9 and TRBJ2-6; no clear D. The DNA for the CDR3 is TGTGCCAGCAGCTTCCTCGGACGTGGCTCTGGGGCCAACGTCCTGACTTTC. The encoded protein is CASSFLGRGSGANVLTF.